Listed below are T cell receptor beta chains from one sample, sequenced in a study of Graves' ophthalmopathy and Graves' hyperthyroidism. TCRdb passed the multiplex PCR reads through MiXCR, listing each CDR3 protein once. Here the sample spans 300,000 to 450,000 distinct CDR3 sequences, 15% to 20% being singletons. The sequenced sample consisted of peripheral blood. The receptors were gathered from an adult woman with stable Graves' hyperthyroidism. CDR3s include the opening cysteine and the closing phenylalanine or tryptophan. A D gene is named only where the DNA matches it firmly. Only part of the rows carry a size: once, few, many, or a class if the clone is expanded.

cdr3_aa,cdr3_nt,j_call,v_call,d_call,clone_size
CASNGPRASAANYGYTF,TGTGCCAGTAACGGACCGCGGGCCAGCGCCGCTAACTATGGCTACACCTTC,TRBJ1-2,TRBV19,.,.
CASSYSGHYGYTF,TGCGCCAGCAGTTACTCGGGACACTATGGCTACACCTTC,TRBJ1-2,TRBV10-1,.,.
CASSEDRIYEQYF,TGTGCCAGCAGTGAAGACAGGATCTACGAGCAGTACTTC,TRBJ2-7,TRBV2,.,many
CASSYSGSIADEQFF,TGTGCCAGCAGCTATAGCGGGAGTATCGCGGATGAGCAGTTCTTC,TRBJ2-1,TRBV7-2,TRBD2,.
CASSQDLLAANTGELFF,TGTGCCAGCAGCCAAGATTTACTAGCGGCGAACACCGGGGAGCTGTTTTTT,TRBJ2-2,TRBV3-1,TRBD2,.
CATSDSGTTNTGELFF,TGTGCCACCAGTGATTCCGGGACTACGAACACCGGGGAGCTGTTTTTT,TRBJ2-2,TRBV24-1,TRBD2,many
CASSEDLEEEKLFF,TGTGCCAGCAGTGAGGATTTGGAGGAGGAAAAACTGTTTTTT,TRBJ1-4,TRBV25-1,.,many
CASSLIWDNSYEQYF,TGTGCCAGCAGCTTAATTTGGGACAACTCCTACGAGCAGTACTTC,TRBJ2-7,TRBV7-2,.,many
CAWTTGTGLAFF,TGTGCCTGGACCACGGGGACAGGGCTCGCTTTCTTT,TRBJ1-1,TRBV30,TRBD1,.
CSARGTVSYEQYF,TGCAGTGCTAGAGGGACAGTCTCCTACGAGCAGTACTTC,TRBJ2-7,TRBV20-1,.,many
CASSLVPGLGGELFF,TGCGCCAGCAGCTTGGTTCCAGGATTGGGCGGGGAGCTGTTTTTT,TRBJ2-2,TRBV5-1,.,.
CASSLEGRVSDEQYF,TGCGCCAGCAGCTTGGAGGGCAGGGTGTCGGACGAGCAGTACTTC,TRBJ2-7,TRBV5-1,.,many
CASSPEGLSYEQYF,TGTGCCAGCAGTCCTGAAGGACTCTCCTACGAGCAGTACTTC,TRBJ2-7,TRBV6-1,.,many
CASGQGNSPLHF,TGTGCCAGCGGACAGGGGAATTCACCCCTCCACTTT,TRBJ1-6,TRBV19,TRBD1,many
CASRGLRDGMVYEQYF,TGTGCCAGCAGAGGGTTGCGCGACGGAATGGTTTACGAGCAGTACTTC,TRBJ2-7,TRBV7-2,.,many
CASGQTGERHTEAFF,TGTGCCAGCGGACAGACAGGGGAGAGACACACTGAAGCTTTCTTT,TRBJ1-1,TRBV12-3/TRBV12-4,TRBD1,many
CASSIPGQGAGETQYF,TGTGCCAGTAGTATACCCGGACAGGGGGCAGGAGAGACCCAGTACTTC,TRBJ2-5,TRBV19,TRBD1,many
CASSQDIGGYGEAFF,TGTGCCAGCAGCCAAGATATCGGAGGGTATGGTGAAGCTTTCTTT,TRBJ1-1,TRBV14,.,.
CASSPRGTGDRPQHF,TGTGCCAGCAGCCCCCGAGGGACAGGGGATCGGCCCCAGCATTTT,TRBJ1-5,TRBV28,TRBD1,few
CSARAPHRGRQETQYF,TGCAGTGCTAGAGCCCCCCACAGGGGGCGCCAAGAGACCCAGTACTTC,TRBJ2-5,TRBV20-1,TRBD1,.
CASKRTRSPETQYF,TGTGCCAGCAAGAGGACTAGGTCGCCAGAGACCCAGTACTTC,TRBJ2-5,TRBV7-8,TRBD2,many
CASASDFTSYEQYF,TGTGCCAGCGCGTCGGACTTTACCTCCTACGAGCAGTACTTC,TRBJ2-7,TRBV2,.,many
CSVEDEWTQNIQYF,TGCAGCGTTGAAGATGAATGGACCCAAAACATTCAGTACTTC,TRBJ2-4,TRBV29-1,.,few
CASIHGSSPKTQYF,TGTGCCAGCATCCATGGTAGCAGTCCCAAGACCCAGTACTTC,TRBJ2-5,TRBV6-1,.,many
CASSPGVDEQYF,TGTGCCAGCAGCCCCGGGGTTGACGAGCAGTACTTC,TRBJ2-7,TRBV7-8,.,many
CASSVGYGYTF,TGTGCCAGCAGTGTTGGCTATGGCTACACCTTC,TRBJ1-2,TRBV25-1,.,many
CASSLPAAPYEQYF,TGTGCCAGCAGCTTGCCAGCGGCCCCCTACGAGCAGTACTTC,TRBJ2-7,TRBV28,.,many
CASSYLPGQGGGGYTF,TGTGCCAGCAGTTACCTACCGGGACAGGGAGGGGGAGGCTACACCTTC,TRBJ1-2,TRBV6-5,TRBD1,many
CASSESFYYGYTF,TGTGCCAGCAGTGAAAGCTTCTACTACGGCTACACCTTC,TRBJ1-2,TRBV6-1,.,many
CATSRGGQVISYEQYF,TGTGCCACCAGCAGAGGTGGGCAGGTTATCTCCTACGAGCAGTACTTC,TRBJ2-7,TRBV15,.,many
CASSLVGADSPLHF,TGTGCCAGCAGCTTGGTGGGGGCGGATTCACCCCTCCACTTT,TRBJ1-6,TRBV5-5,.,many
CASSFTENYEQYF,TGTGCCAGCAGCTTCACAGAGAACTACGAGCAGTACTTC,TRBJ2-7,TRBV11-2,.,many
CASSVADRNTEAFF,TGTGCCAGCAGCGTAGCGGACAGAAACACTGAAGCTTTCTTT,TRBJ1-1,TRBV9,.,few
CASRPQTIGNTEAFF,TGTGCCAGCAGGCCCCAGACTATAGGGAACACTGAAGCTTTCTTT,TRBJ1-1,TRBV6-1,.,many
CSARTTGGGETQYF,TGCAGTGCTAGAACAACAGGGGGCGGAGAGACCCAGTACTTC,TRBJ2-5,TRBV20-1,TRBD1,many
CASSLDSGRIPDTQYF,TGTGCCAGCAGCTTGGATAGCGGGAGAATCCCAGATACGCAGTATTTT,TRBJ2-3,TRBV11-2,TRBD2,few
CASSREESGNTIYF,TGTGCCAGCAGCCGGGAGGAATCTGGAAACACCATATATTTT,TRBJ1-3,TRBV7-2,.,many
CASSPLGGRSTYEQYF,TGCGCCAGCAGCCCCCTCGGCGGGAGGAGTACCTACGAGCAGTACTTC,TRBJ2-7,TRBV5-1,TRBD2,few
CATSSGLAGWTQYF,TGTGCCACCAGCAGCGGACTAGCGGGGTGGACCCAGTACTTC,TRBJ2-5,TRBV15,TRBD2,many
CASSLRQSATEAFF,TGTGCCAGCAGTTTACGCCAGTCTGCCACTGAAGCTTTCTTT,TRBJ1-1,TRBV12-3/TRBV12-4,.,many
CASRIMNEQFF,TGTGCCAGCAGAATAATGAATGAGCAGTTCTTC,TRBJ2-1,TRBV12-3/TRBV12-4,.,.
CASSGDYGYTF,TGTGCCAGCAGCGGGGACTATGGCTACACCTTC,TRBJ1-2,TRBV6-1,.,.
CASSLLSRDYGYTF,TGTGCCAGCAGCTTATTATCTCGGGACTATGGCTACACCTTC,TRBJ1-2,TRBV11-2,.,.
CSVVGTSGSSEQYF,TGCAGCGTTGTGGGGACTAGCGGGAGTTCCGAGCAGTACTTC,TRBJ2-7,TRBV29-1,TRBD2,many
CASIIGSENQPQHF,TGTGCCAGCATTATAGGATCTGAGAATCAGCCCCAGCATTTT,TRBJ1-5,TRBV28,.,many
CASSSTGTVSEAFF,TGTGCCAGCAGCTCGACAGGGACGGTCTCTGAAGCTTTCTTT,TRBJ1-1,TRBV7-2,TRBD1,many
CASRQEGNQPQHF,TGTGCCAGCAGACAGGAGGGGAATCAGCCCCAGCATTTT,TRBJ1-5,TRBV2,.,many
CASSSEVTQPQHF,TGTGCCAGCAGTTCCGAGGTGACGCAGCCCCAGCATTTT,TRBJ1-5,TRBV6-5,.,.
CASSPIMNTEAFF,TGTGCCAGCAGCCCCATCATGAACACTGAAGCTTTCTTT,TRBJ1-1,TRBV6-5,.,many
CASSEYRGFDGNTEAFF,TGTGCCAGCAGTGAATATCGGGGTTTCGATGGGAACACTGAAGCTTTCTTT,TRBJ1-1,TRBV12-3/TRBV12-4,.,once
CASSGTTNTEAFF,TGTGCCAGCAGTGGTACTACGAACACTGAAGCTTTCTTT,TRBJ1-1,TRBV6-1,.,many
CASSEGLQVGYEQYF,TGTGCCAGCAGTGAGGGACTCCAAGTAGGGTACGAGCAGTACTTC,TRBJ2-7,TRBV25-1,.,many
CASSVSADTYEQYF,TGTGCCAGCAGCGTATCGGCGGATACCTACGAGCAGTACTTC,TRBJ2-7,TRBV9,.,many
CASSIRYGQDYEQYF,TGTGCCAGCAGCATACGCTACGGACAGGACTACGAGCAGTACTTC,TRBJ2-7,TRBV12-3/TRBV12-4,TRBD1,.
CASTLPGGDGTEAFF,TGTGCCAGCACTCTCCCAGGAGGGGACGGCACTGAAGCTTTCTTT,TRBJ1-1,TRBV28,.,many
CSVVNRVRETQYF,TGCAGCGTTGTGAACAGGGTCAGAGAGACCCAGTACTTC,TRBJ2-5,TRBV29-1,.,many
CSARVVGSGANVLTF,TGCAGTGCTAGAGTGGTGGGGTCTGGGGCCAACGTCCTGACTTTC,TRBJ2-6,TRBV20-1,.,many
CASSPVRASGQYF,TGTGCCAGCAGCCCGGTTAGAGCGAGCGGGCAGTACTTC,TRBJ2-7,TRBV3-1,.,many
CASRESQMAQQHF,TGTGCCAGCAGGGAGAGCCAGATGGCCCAACAGCATTTT,TRBJ1-5,TRBV6-1,.,many
CASSFFNRDSSEETQYF,TGTGCCAGCAGTTTTTTTAACCGGGACTCCTCAGAAGAGACCCAGTACTTC,TRBJ2-5,TRBV28,.,many